The rows below give T cell receptor beta chains drawn from one sample of a study of spatial heterogeneity in lung cancer. TCRdb used MiXCR to reprocess the 5' RACE reads, holding one entry per CDR3 protein. The sample lists about 43,000 distinct CDR3 sequences, 22% seen once, with roughly 7.2% in the top ten. Sequenced here: PBMCs, sampled at follow-up. Receptor source: a female donor with early-stage non-small cell lung cancer. The CDR3 runs from the conserved cysteine through the conserved F or W. A D gene is named only where the DNA matches it firmly. Only some rows state a clone size, as once, few, many or a class for expanded clones.

V	D	size	J	CDR3	DNA
TRBV10-2	TRBD1	-	TRBJ1-1	CASRQGASRVTEAFF	TGCGCCAGCAGGCAGGGGGCGAGTAGGGTCACTGAAGCTTTCTTT
TRBV7-2	-	-	TRBJ2-5	CASSLGGRKETQYF	TGTGCCAGCAGCTTAGGGGGCAGAAAAGAGACCCAGTACTTC
TRBV7-3	-	-	TRBJ2-1	CASSPDRGGLPFNEQFF	TGTGCCAGCAGCCCCGATCGTGGGGGACTTCCCTTCAATGAGCAGTTCTTC
TRBV11-2	-	-	TRBJ1-5	CASSQTSQGGQHF	TGTGCCAGCAGCCAGACCTCCCAAGGAGGCCAGCATTTT
TRBV28	-	-	TRBJ1-5	CASSLGGRRRQPQHF	TGTGCCAGCAGTTTAGGAGGGAGAAGGCGTCAGCCCCAGCATTTT
TRBV3-1	-	few	TRBJ1-1	CASRPRSGGNREAFF	TGTGCCAGCAGACCCCGATCGGGCGGTAACCGAGAAGCTTTCTTT
TRBV5-1	-	-	TRBJ2-1	CASSAGLTLVYNEQFF	TGCGCCAGCAGCGCCGGACTCACCCTGGTCTACAATGAGCAGTTCTTC
TRBV20-1	TRBD1	few	TRBJ2-5	CSAERTGQETQYF	TGCAGTGCTGAGAGGACAGGGCAAGAGACCCAGTACTTC
TRBV29-1	TRBD2	-	TRBJ2-5	CSFASGGAETQYF	TGCAGCTTTGCGTCCGGGGGGGCGGAGACCCAGTACTTC
TRBV6-5	-	few	TRBJ1-1	CASIGVPRTTEAFF	TGTGCCAGCATTGGGGTCCCTCGGACCACTGAAGCTTTCTTT
TRBV4-1	TRBD2	-	TRBJ2-5	CASSQVTSGGAPGETQYF	TGCGCCAGCAGCCAAGTGACTAGCGGGGGGGCCCCGGGAGAGACCCAGTACTTC
TRBV29-1	TRBD2	-	TRBJ2-1	CSVEEGREGNEQFF	TGCAGCGTTGAAGAAGGCCGGGAGGGGAATGAGCAGTTCTTC
TRBV7-2	-	few	TRBJ1-3	CASSLGGPSSGNTIYF	TGTGCCAGCAGCTTGGGGGGACCCAGCTCTGGAAACACCATATATTTT
TRBV7-3	-	few	TRBJ2-3	CASSLSLATDTQYF	TGTGCCAGCAGCCTCAGTTTAGCAACAGATACGCAGTATTTT
TRBV5-1	-	few	TRBJ1-4	CASSLDAGGYEKLFF	TGCGCCAGCAGCTTGGATGCAGGCGGATATGAAAAACTGTTTTTT
TRBV3-1	-	-	TRBJ2-1	CASTSRDFSNEQFF	TGTGCCAGCACCTCCCGGGACTTTTCCAATGAGCAGTTCTTC
TRBV5-1	TRBD2	many	TRBJ2-5	CASSSSGRPVYYQETQYF	TGCGCCAGCAGCTCTAGCGGGAGGCCTGTTTATTACCAAGAGACCCAGTACTTC
TRBV5-1	-	-	TRBJ1-2	CASRGEGHGYTF	TGCGCCAGCAGAGGTGAGGGGCATGGCTACACCTTC
TRBV10-2	TRBD2	-	TRBJ2-1	CAGGTSGGDEQFF	TGCGCCGGCGGGACTAGCGGGGGAGATGAGCAGTTCTTC
TRBV7-9	-	few	TRBJ1-2	CASSLGQVGYTF	TGTGCCAGCAGCTTAGGGCAGGTGGGCTACACCTTC
TRBV3-1	-	many	TRBJ1-1	CASSQASGITEAFF	TGTGCCAGCAGCCAAGCGTCTGGGATCACTGAAGCTTTCTTT
TRBV18	TRBD2	-	TRBJ2-1	CASSPPGREVQFF	TGTGCCAGCTCACCACCGGGGAGGGAAGTGCAGTTCTTC
TRBV11-2	-	many	TRBJ2-6	CASSVGRALGANVLTF	TGTGCCAGCAGCGTAGGACGGGCCCTGGGGGCCAACGTCCTGACTTTC
TRBV7-9	-	once	TRBJ1-1	CASSLAPDGEAFF	TGTGCCAGCAGCTTAGCTCCGGACGGTGAAGCTTTCTTT
TRBV20-1	-	many	TRBJ1-1	CSARDFWGIDTEAFF	TGCAGTGCTAGAGATTTTTGGGGGATTGACACTGAAGCTTTCTTT
TRBV12-3/TRBV12-4	-	-	TRBJ1-3	CASSPSRGLTIYF	TGTGCCAGCAGCCCCAGTAGGGGCCTCACCATATATTTT
TRBV24-1	-	-	TRBJ2-2	CATSVGGELFF	TGTGCCACCAGTGTAGGGGGGGAGCTGTTTTTT
TRBV19	-	-	TRBJ1-5	CASMEGFHSNQPQHF	TGTGCCAGTATGGAAGGGTTCCATAGCAATCAGCCCCAGCATTTT
TRBV21-1	-	-	TRBJ1-5	CASSTARPQHF	TGTGCCAGCAGCACTGCACGGCCCCAGCATTTT